The 5 T cell receptor beta chains reported below all come from one sample, sequenced in a study of T cell responses to AZD1222 COVID-19 vaccine. Sequencing was performed with immunoSEQ multiplex PCR; in TCRdb, only in-frame clones are kept and a portion is missing. The data show 80,000 to 100,000 clones, around 83% seen once. Here the sequenced sample was peripheral blood, taken 28 days after the second AZD1222 dose. These TCRs come from an adult who received the AZD1222 COVID-19 vaccine.

This chain uses TRBV27 with TRBJ2-1; TRBD1 is a possible D gene (6 bases). Germline CDR1 and CDR2: MNHEY and SMNVEV (reference sequence). V lost 4 bases and J 7 bases, leaving 17 bases between the germline ends. The CDR3 totals 15 residues. The DNA for the CDR3 is TGTGCCAGCAGTTCTGGACAGAGCAGTGGAAATGAGCAGTTCTTC. This encodes CASSSGQSSGNEQFF.

The chain uses TRBV7-9 and TRBJ2-1; 10 bases align to TRBD2. J was trimmed by 6 bases and V by 5 bases; bases with no gene match: 10. This CDR3 region has 16 residues. Germline loops: CDR1 SEHNR, CDR2 FQNEAQ (reference sequence). The CDR3 is CASSKGGQREGNEQFF. Written as DNA, the CDR3 is TGTGCCAGCAGCAAAGGGGGACAGCGGGAGGGCAATGAGCAGTTCTTC.

The chain uses TRBV13 and TRBJ2-1; the D gene is possibly TRBD2 (6 bases). Germline-derived CDR1 and CDR2 are PRHDT and FYEKMQ (reference sequence). Trimming cost V 5 bases and J 7 bases, with 18 bases left between them. This CDR3 region has 15 residues. Written as DNA, the CDR3 is TGTGCCAGCAGCGACCTCGGGAGCAGGCCGAATGAGCAGTTCTTC. Its translation is CASSDLGSRPNEQFF.

The rearrangement joins TRBV30 to TRBJ1-4, with D possibly matching TRBD1 (6 bases). The V gene lost 0 bases and the J gene lost 7 bases, with 9 bases spanning the gap. CDR1 is GTSNPN and CDR2 is SVGIG in the germline V gene (reference sequence). The CDR3 length is 13 residues. The CDR3 nucleotides are TGTGCCTGGAGTGTAGCCAGGGGTGAAAAACTGTTTTTT. As protein: CAWSVARGEKLFF.

The rearrangement joins TRBV7-3 to TRBJ2-3; D is perhaps TRBD1 or TRBD2 (5 bases each). V was pared by 5 bases and J by 0 bases, with 18 bases between. Germline V gene sequence: CDR1 SGHTA, CDR2 FQGTGA. This CDR3 comprises 17 residues. CDR3 coding DNA: TGTGCCAGCAGCCGCATCGGGGCGGGCTCTAGCACAGATACGCAGTATTTT. It codes for CASSRIGAGSSTDTQYF.